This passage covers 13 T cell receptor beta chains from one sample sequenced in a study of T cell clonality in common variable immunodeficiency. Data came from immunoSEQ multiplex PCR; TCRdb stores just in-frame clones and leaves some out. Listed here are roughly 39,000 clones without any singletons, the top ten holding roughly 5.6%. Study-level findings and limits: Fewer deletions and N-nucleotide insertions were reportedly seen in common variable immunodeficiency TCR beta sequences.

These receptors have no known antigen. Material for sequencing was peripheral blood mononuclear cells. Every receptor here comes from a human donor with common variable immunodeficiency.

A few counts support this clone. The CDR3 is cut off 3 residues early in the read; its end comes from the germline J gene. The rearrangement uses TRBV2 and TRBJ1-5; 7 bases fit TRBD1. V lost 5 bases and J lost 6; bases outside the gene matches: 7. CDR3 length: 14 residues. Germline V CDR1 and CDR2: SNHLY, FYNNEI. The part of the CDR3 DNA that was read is TGTGCCAGCAGTACAGGGGTATTTAGTCAGCCC. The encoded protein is CASSTGVFSQP. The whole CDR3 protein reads CASSTGVFSQPQHF.

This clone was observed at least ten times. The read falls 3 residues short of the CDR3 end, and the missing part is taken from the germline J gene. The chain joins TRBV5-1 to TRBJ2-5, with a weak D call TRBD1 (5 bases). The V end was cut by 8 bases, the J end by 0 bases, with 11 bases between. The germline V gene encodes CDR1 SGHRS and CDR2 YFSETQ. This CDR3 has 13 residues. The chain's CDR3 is CASRKGNQETQYF. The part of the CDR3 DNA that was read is TGCGCCAGTCGTAAGGGGAACCAAGAGACC.

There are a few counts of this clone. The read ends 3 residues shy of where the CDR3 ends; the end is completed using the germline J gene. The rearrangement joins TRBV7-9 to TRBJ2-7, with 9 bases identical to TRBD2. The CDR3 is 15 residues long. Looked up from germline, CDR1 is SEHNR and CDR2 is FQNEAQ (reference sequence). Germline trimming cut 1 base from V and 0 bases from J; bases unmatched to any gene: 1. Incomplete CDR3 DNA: TGTGCCAGCAGCTTAGGTAGCGGGAGCTCCTACGAG. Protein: CASSLGSGSSYE. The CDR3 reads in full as CASSLGSGSSYEQYF.

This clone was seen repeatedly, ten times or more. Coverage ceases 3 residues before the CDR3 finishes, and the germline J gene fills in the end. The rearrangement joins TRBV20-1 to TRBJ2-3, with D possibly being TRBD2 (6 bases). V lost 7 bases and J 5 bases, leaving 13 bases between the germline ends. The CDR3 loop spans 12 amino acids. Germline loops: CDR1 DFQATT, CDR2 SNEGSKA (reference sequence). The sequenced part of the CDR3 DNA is TGCAGTGGGGATAGGGGAGGAGATACG. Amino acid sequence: CSGDRGGDT. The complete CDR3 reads CSGDRGGDTQYF.

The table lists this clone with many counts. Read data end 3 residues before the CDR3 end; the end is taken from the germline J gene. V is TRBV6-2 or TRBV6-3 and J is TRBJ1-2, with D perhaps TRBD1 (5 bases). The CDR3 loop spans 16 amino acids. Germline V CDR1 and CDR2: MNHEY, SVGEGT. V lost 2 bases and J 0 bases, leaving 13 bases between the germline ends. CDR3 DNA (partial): TGTGCCAGCAGTTACCCCCGATGGGGGGCTAACTATGGC. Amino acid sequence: CASSYPRWGANYG. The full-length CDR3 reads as CASSYPRWGANYGYTF.

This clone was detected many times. CDR3 region: CASSLRGASTDTQYF. The sequenced part of the CDR3 DNA is TGTGCCAGCAGCTTGCGGGGGGCTAGCACAGATACG. The V gene is TRBV5-5, the J gene TRBJ2-3; D is possibly TRBD2 (7 bases). The CDR3 is cut off 3 residues early in the read; its end comes from the germline J gene. The CDR3 extends over 15 amino acids. Germline CDR1 reads SGHKS; CDR2 reads YYEKEE (reference sequence). The V end lost 1 base, the J end lost 0 bases, and 9 bases lay between the germline ends.

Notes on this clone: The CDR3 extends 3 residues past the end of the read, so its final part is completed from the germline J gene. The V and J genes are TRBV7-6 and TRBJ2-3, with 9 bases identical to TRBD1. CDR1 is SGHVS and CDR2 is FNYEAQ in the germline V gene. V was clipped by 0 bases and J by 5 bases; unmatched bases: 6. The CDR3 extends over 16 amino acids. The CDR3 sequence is CASSLAGTGYEDTQYF. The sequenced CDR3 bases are TGTGCCAGCAGCTTAGCCGGGACAGGGTATGAAGATACG.

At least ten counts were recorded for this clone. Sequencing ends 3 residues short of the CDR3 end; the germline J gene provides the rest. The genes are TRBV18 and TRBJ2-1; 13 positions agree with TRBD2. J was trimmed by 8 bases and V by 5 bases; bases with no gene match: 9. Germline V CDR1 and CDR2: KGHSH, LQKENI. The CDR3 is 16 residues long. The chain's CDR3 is CASSNTRTSGSYEQFF. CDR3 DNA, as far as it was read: TGTGCCAGCTCAAATACCCGGACTAGCGGGAGCTATGAG.

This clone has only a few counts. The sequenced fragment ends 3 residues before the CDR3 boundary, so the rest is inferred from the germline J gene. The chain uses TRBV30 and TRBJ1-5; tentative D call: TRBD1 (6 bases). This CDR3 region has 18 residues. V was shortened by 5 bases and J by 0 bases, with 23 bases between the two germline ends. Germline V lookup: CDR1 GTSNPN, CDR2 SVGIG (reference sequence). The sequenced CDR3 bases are TGTGCCTGGTCTACCGGGACAATGGGGCTTCTTAGCAATCAGCCC. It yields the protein CAWSTGTMGLLSNQP. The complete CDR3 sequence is CAWSTGTMGLLSNQPQHF. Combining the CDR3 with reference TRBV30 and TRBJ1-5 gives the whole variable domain SQTIHQWPATLVQPVGSPLSLECTVEGTSNPNLYWYRQAAGRGLQLLFYSVGIGQISSEVPQNLSASRPQDRQFILSSKKLLLSDSGFYLCAWSTGTMGLLSNQPQHFGDGTRLSIL.

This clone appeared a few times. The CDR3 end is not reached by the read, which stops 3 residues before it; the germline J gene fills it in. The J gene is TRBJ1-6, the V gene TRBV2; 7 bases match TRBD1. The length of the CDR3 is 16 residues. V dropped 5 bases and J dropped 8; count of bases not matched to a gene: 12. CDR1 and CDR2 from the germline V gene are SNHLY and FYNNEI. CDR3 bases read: TGTGCCAGCAGTCGGGACAGACCTACTGAACATTCACCC. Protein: CASSRDRPTEHSP. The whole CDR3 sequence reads CASSRDRPTEHSPLHF.

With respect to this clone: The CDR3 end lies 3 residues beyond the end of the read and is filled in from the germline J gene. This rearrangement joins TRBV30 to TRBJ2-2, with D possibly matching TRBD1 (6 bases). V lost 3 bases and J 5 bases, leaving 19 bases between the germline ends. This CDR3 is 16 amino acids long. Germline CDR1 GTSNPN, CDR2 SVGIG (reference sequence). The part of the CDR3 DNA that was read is TGTGCCTGGAGGGGGCCCAGGCAGGGGCGGACCGGGGAG. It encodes CAWRGPRQGRTGE. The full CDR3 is CAWRGPRQGRTGELFF.

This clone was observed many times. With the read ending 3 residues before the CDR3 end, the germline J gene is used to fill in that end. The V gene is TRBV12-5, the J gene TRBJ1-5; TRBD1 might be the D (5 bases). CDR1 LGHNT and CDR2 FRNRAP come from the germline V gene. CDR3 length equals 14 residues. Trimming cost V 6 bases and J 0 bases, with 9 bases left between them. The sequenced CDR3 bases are TGTGCTAGTGGCTCCCAGGGTAGCAATCAGCCC. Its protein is CASGSQGSNQP. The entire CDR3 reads CASGSQGSNQPQHF.

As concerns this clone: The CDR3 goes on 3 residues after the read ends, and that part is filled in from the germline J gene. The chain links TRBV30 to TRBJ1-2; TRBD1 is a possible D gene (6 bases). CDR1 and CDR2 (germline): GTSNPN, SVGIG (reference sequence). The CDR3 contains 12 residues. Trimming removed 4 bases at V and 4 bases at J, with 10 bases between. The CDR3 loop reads CAWTGAGYGYTF. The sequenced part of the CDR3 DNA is TGTGCCTGGACAGGGGCCGGCTATGGC. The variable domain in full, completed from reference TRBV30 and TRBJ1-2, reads SQTIHQWPATLVQPVGSPLSLECTVEGTSNPNLYWYRQAAGRGLQLLFYSVGIGQISSEVPQNLSASRPQDRQFILSSKKLLLSDSGFYLCAWTGAGYGYTFGSGTRLTVV.